This section outlines one T cell receptor (beta chain) sequence together with its context. This clonotype was seen repeatedly, ten times or more. Its antigen is unknown. The record has no base qualities; no much larger clone is one base away. Libraries came from RT-PCR. The instrument was an Illumina HiSeq 2500. Clones were called with MiXCR by TCRdb after fastp trimmed the public reads at Q25, and only in-frame beta chains were retained. Every CDR3 protein is listed once, alongside the most common genes and DNA of its rows. The table for this sample lists almost 250,000 distinct CDR3 sequences; less than 15% of them were counted only once. The ten most abundant clones make up 7.5% to 10% of the sample. From the cysteine up to the phenylalanine, the CDR3 has a length of 16 residues. The entry retains the CDR3 DNA only, 48 bases that are in frame from base 1. The CDR1 and CDR2 encoded by the germline V gene are SGHRS and YFSETQ. The V end gives up 0 bases and the J end 3 bases, leaving 6 bases in the junction not matched to a gene.

The sample originates from a study of response to subunit inactivated influenza vaccine (dated 2018 in TCRdb). For the wider study: Deep quantitative T cell receptor repertoire profiling was used in the study to track responses to a trivalent subunit inactivated influenza vaccine. The paper as a whole reports these results and caveats: According to the authors, only a limited number of new T cells may be recruited by each seasonal influenza vaccination.

The TCR was taken from a man aged 45-65 years who received an inactivated influenza vaccine. Donor details come from another sample of the same person, matched by shared clones. The specimen was non-naive T cells sorted from PBMCs, collected roughly 2 weeks before vaccination. The label giving this sample's cell subset or site can be read as: memory T cell fraction. The chain couples TRBV5-1 to TRBJ2-3; 8 bases in the middle match TRBD1. The CDR3 protein: CASSLGGTGVTDTQYF. The bases read TGCGCCAGCAGCTTGGGCGGGACAGGAGTTACAGATACGCAGTATTTT.